This TCR beta chain appears in the sequencing data of a study of identical twins. The V gene lost 7 bases and the J gene lost 0 bases, with 14 bases spanning the gap. Germline values: CDR1 MNHNS, CDR2 SASEGT. The CDR3 runs 15 residues. This clonotype occurred once. TCRdb passed the 5' RACE reads through MiXCR, listing each CDR3 protein once. This repertoire shows around 550,000 distinct CDR3 sequences, approximately 14% found once; its top ten account for 0.44%. A further study also used this sample, focusing on yellow fever vaccine responses in identical twins.

The sequence was obtained from a woman between 18 and 30 years old in good health. The specimen sequenced was CD4+ T cells sorted from blood. The chain carries TRBV6-1 and TRBJ2-3; D is perhaps TRBD1 (5 bases). CDR3 residues: CASIPRRGSTDTQYF. CDR3 DNA: TGTGCCAGCATCCCGCGAAGGGGCAGCACAGATACGCAGTATTTT.